This T cell receptor beta chain was obtained from a study of blood T cell repertoires in COVID-19 (dated by TCRdb to 2018 to 2021). A note on the overall study: Samples from collaborators originated in the United States, Italy and Spain and spanned both the acute and convalescent phases of COVID-19. Nearly every sample came with metadata listing a de-identified subject ID, COVID-19 status, age in years and sex. Where available, HLA class I and class II types were obtained from metadata supplied by the sample provider rather than from assay-based typing. Deeply sampled blood TCRbeta repertoires from subjects exposed to, actively infected with, or recovered from COVID-19 were included in the dataset. Samples were obtained from the ongoing ImmuneRACE study (first 160 participants) and from roughly 1,300 subjects provided by 6 global collaborators. The repertoires were released in a freely available public database intended as a resource for research on the immune response to SARS-CoV-2. The material from the prospective study consisted of cDNA or gDNA derived from T cells, B-cell-depleted T cells, or PBMCs. Findings and caveats that apply to the study as a whole: The amount of clinical and demographic metadata varied by source and participant and was provided uncurated.

Enrolling through a virtual design, the prospective study's participants ranged in age from roughly 18 to 89 years and lived across some 23 United States geographic areas. In the prospective study, participants were assigned to cohorts based on the clinical history participants reported in a screening survey and a study questionnaire. ImmuneRACE Cohort 3 recovered participants were defined by two consecutive negative NP/OP PCR tests, healthcare professional clearance, or symptom resolution. Mobile phlebotomists in the prospective study collected whole blood, serum and a nasopharyngeal or oropharyngeal swab from every participant. Participants in the prospective study had the option to provide additional blood draws and questionnaires over a 2-month period. Before DNA extraction, blood samples from the prospective study were shipped at room temperature or frozen. Counted from cysteine to phenylalanine, this CDR3 has 17 amino acids. The kept DNA is CDR3 alone, 51 bases in frame from the first base. V and J are trimmed by 5 bases and 1 base, and the gene matches miss 8 bases of the junction. The germline V gene sets CDR1 to MNHEY and CDR2 to SVGEGT.

Turning to this clone: The antigen this receptor binds is unknown. There are no base qualities to consult, and no much larger clone falls within one base.

TCRbeta CDR3 regions were amplified from genomic DNA by means of the immunoSEQ Assay, a bias-controlled multiplex PCR. In the original analysis: The number of nucleated cells in each sample was estimated from the amplification of reference gene primers within the assay. To quantify the absolute abundance of each unique TCRbeta CDR3 rearrangement, sequence reads were collapsed and filtered. Productive Simpson clonality was computed per sample as the square root of Simpson's diversity index over productive rearrangements. This is the immuneACCESS table as TCRdb keeps it, with only in-frame sequences that have V and J called. A part of the clones is gone; compared with another copy, unresolved V genes explain less than half, and the rest is unexplained. The V and J calls and clone size were taken over from that table, and D and trimming were inferred from the DNA. Across this sample there are some 140,000 clones, with around 83% seen only once. The ten largest clones take up 18% of the sample.

The V and J segments used are TRBV6-2 or TRBV6-3 and TRBJ1-1; TRBD1 matches 12 bases in the middle. The sequencing sample was made of PBMCs or T cells enriched from blood (not recorded which). This TCR was recovered from a man in his thirties or forties who had recovered from COVID-19. The nucleotide sequence reads as follows: TGTGCCAGCAGTCAAACCGGGACAGGGGGCCCGAACACTGAAGCTTTCTTT. Translated, it reads CASSQTGTGGPNTEAFF.